Given below is one T cell receptor (beta chain) in context. The sample comes from a study of blood T cell repertoires in COVID-19. Study details: The origin of the acute and convalescent COVID-19 samples was the United States, Italy and Spain.

Measured with immunoSEQ multiplex PCR; TCRdb has only the in-frame clones, and not every one. The sample consists of fewer than 120,000 clones, 82% of them appearing once. The CDR3 has 15 residues. The germline gives CDR1 SEHNR, CDR2 FQNEAQ (reference sequence). The V end lost 6 bases, the J end lost 0 bases, and 12 bases lay between the germline ends. Sequenced sample: peripheral blood. The rearrangement uses TRBV7-9 and TRBJ1-3, with D maybe TRBD1 (5 bases). The receptor comes from a woman between 55 and 75 years old with acute or convalescent COVID-19. The CDR3 reads CASRTPGASGNTIYF. In DNA, the CDR3 is TGTGCCAGCAGAACCCCTGGGGCCTCTGGAAACACCATATATTTT.